This entry lists 9 T cell receptor beta chains sequenced from one sample in a study of cytomegalovirus exposure and HLA in healthy donors. PCR involved 60 Vbeta and 13 Jbeta primers. Using immunoSEQ multiplex PCR, the repertoire was profiled, and TCRdb retains in-frame clones only, with some absent. Its clone listing holds 100,000 to 150,000 clones. Sequenced material: PBMCs. The receptors stem from a woman aged 40 to 55 in good health and CMV-seronegative.

The chain employs TRBV4-3 and TRBJ1-2; 8 bases are a match to TRBD1. The V segment lost 5 bases and the J segment 4 bases; nucleotides outside the gene matches: 9. This CDR3 region has 15 residues. CDR1 and CDR2 (germline): LGHNA, YSLEER. The CDR3 DNA reads as TGCGCCAGCAGCTCCAGAGCTGGACAGGGCTATGGCTACACCTTC. Its translation: CASSSRAGQGYGYTF.

The chain couples TRBV14 to TRBJ1-2; D perhaps matches TRBD1 (6 bases). Germline V gene lookup returns CDR1 SGHDN and CDR2 FVKESK. V gave up 5 bases and J gave up 6 bases, with 16 bases separating them. There are 14 residues in the CDR3. Here the CDR3 DNA reads TGTGCCAGCAGCTCCCATCGGGGGGCCGATGGCTACACCTTC. Translated: CASSSHRGADGYTF.

The chain uses TRBV27 and TRBJ1-5, with 8 bases aligning to TRBD1. The CDR3 has 22 amino acids. V shed 2 bases, J shed 0 bases, and the junction held 21 bases outside the gene matches. The germline CDR1 and CDR2 sequences are MNHEY and SMNVEV (reference sequence). The DNA for the CDR3 is TGTGCCAGCAGTTTAAGAATCTATCCCGGACAGGGCCAGGGTCTTAGCAATCAGCCCCAGCATTTT. Protein sequence: CASSLRIYPGQGQGLSNQPQHF.

The CDR3 spells CASSLSDRANYGYTF. In DNA form, the CDR3 reads TGTGCCAGCAGTCTTTCGGACAGGGCTAACTATGGCTACACCTTC. The chain employs TRBV27 and TRBJ1-2; 8 bases map to TRBD1. Trimming took 5 bases from V and 0 from J; bases not matched to a gene: 5. Germline V gene sequence: CDR1 MNHEY, CDR2 SMNVEV (reference sequence). The CDR3 extends over 15 amino acids.

This chain connects TRBV5-1 to TRBJ2-7, with TRBD1 as a possible D gene (5 bases). Germline CDR1 SGHRS, CDR2 YFSETQ. The CDR3 has 13 residues. Trimming cost V 0 bases and J 3 bases, with 7 bases left between them. DNA for the CDR3: TGCGCCAGCAGCTTGGACAGGCACTACGAGCAGTACGTC. Encoded protein: CASSLDRHYEQYV.

The genes are TRBV15 and TRBJ2-3; 10 bases agree with TRBD1. V was pared by 1 base and J by 3 bases, with 1 base of the junction left unmatched. CDR3 length: 15 amino acids. Germline V gene sequence: CDR1 LNHNV, CDR2 YYDKDF (reference sequence). CDR3 DNA sequence: TGTGCCACCAGCAGAGGGACAGGGGGTACAGATACGCAGTATTTT. Translated, it gives CATSRGTGGTDTQYF.

Note on this clone: This specimen includes other DNA sequences encoding the same CDR3. The genes are TRBV6-1 and TRBJ1-2; 10 bases are shared with TRBD1. The CDR3 extends over 14 amino acids. Germline loops: CDR1 MNHNS, CDR2 SASEGT. V lost 4 bases, J lost 3 bases, and 2 bases stayed unmatched. The CDR3 DNA is TGTGCCAGCAGTGGAGGGACAGGGGACTATGGCTACACCTTC. Protein: CASSGGTGDYGYTF.

This chain connects TRBV6-5 to TRBJ1-1; TRBD1 aligns across 9 bases. The CDR3 length is 15 residues. CDR1 MNHEY and CDR2 SVGAGI come from the germline V gene. V trimming: 5 bases; J trimming: 4 bases; junction bases outside the gene matches: 8. CDR3 bases: TGTGCCAGCAGTATGACAGGGGGTTCTGGCACTGAAGCTTTCTTT. The encoded protein is CASSMTGGSGTEAFF.

The chain links TRBV9 to TRBJ1-6; 8 nucleotides match TRBD1. V lost 0 bases to trimming and J lost 6 bases; unmatched junction nucleotides: 2. The CDR3 extends over 15 amino acids. Germline CDR1 and CDR2: SGDLS and YYNGEE. The CDR3 loop is CASSVETGANSPLHF. In nucleotides, the CDR3 is TGTGCCAGCAGCGTAGAGACAGGGGCTAATTCACCCCTCCACTTT.